The entry that follows covers one TCR beta chain sequence. Libraries were prepared by immunoSEQ multiplex PCR; TCRdb keeps only in-frame clonotypes and omits some of them. The table shows tens of thousands of clones, with about 94% occurring only once. This record belongs to a study of T cell changes during pregnancy in multiple sclerosis. Looked up from germline, CDR1 is SGHDN and CDR2 is FVKESK. CDR3 size: 14 residues. The V gene lost 4 bases and the J gene lost 8 bases, with 15 bases spanning the gap. This chain uses TRBV14 with TRBJ2-1; weak D call: TRBD2 (5 bases). Here the sequenced sample was CD4+ T cells from peripheral blood mononuclear cells, taken in the first trimester of pregnancy. This clonotype originated in a female donor with multiple sclerosis, enrolled in a pregnancy study. The CDR3 region is CASSRSDVAHEQFF. The CDR3, as DNA: TGTGCCAGCAGCCGTAGCGATGTGGCGCATGAGCAGTTCTTC. Filled out from reference TRBV14 and TRBJ2-1, the complete variable domain reads EAGVTQFPSHSVIEKGQTVTLRCDPISGHDNLYWYRRVMGKEIKFLLHFVKESKQDESGMPNNRFLAERTGGTYSTLKVQPAELEDSGVYFCASSRSDVAHEQFFGPGTRLTVL.